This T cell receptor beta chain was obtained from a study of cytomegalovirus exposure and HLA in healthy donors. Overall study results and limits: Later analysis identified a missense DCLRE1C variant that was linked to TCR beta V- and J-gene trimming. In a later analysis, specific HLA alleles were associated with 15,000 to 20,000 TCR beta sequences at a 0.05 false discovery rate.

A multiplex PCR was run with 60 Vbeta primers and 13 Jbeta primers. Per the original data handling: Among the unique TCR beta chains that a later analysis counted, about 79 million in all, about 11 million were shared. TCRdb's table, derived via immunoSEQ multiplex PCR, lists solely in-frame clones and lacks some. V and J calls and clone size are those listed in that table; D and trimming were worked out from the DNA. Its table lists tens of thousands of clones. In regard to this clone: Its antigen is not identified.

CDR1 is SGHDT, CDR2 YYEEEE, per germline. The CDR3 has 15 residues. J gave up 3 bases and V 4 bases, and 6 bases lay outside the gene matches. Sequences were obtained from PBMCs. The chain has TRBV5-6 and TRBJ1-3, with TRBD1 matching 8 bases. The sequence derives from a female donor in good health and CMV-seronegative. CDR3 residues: CASSRTGSNGNTIYF. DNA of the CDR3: TGTGCCAGCAGCCGGACAGGGTCCAATGGAAACACCATATATTTT.